This T cell receptor (beta chain) emerged from a study of blood T cell repertoires in COVID-19. Original processing methods: Quantification of nucleated cells was approximated via reference gene primer amplification. This table comes from immunoSEQ multiplex PCR, and its TCRdb copy is limited to in-frame clones, with some not included. That table is the source of V, J and clone size, and D and trimming were worked out from the DNA. The table records 330,000 or so clones, about nine tenths of them present only once. The V end was cut by 1 base, the J end by 5 bases, with 17 bases between. The CDR3 sequence is 17 residues long. The germline CDR1 and CDR2 sequences are MNHNS and SASEGT.

The chain joins TRBV6-1 to TRBJ2-2, with D possibly matching TRBD1 (5 bases). Sequenced material: peripheral blood. The TCR originated in a woman aged 60-75 years with COVID-19, enrolled during active disease. CDR3 in DNA: TGTGCCAGCAGTGAAGTTGGCGGCCAGGGAATGACCGGGGAGCTGTTTTTT. Protein: CASSEVGGQGMTGELFF.